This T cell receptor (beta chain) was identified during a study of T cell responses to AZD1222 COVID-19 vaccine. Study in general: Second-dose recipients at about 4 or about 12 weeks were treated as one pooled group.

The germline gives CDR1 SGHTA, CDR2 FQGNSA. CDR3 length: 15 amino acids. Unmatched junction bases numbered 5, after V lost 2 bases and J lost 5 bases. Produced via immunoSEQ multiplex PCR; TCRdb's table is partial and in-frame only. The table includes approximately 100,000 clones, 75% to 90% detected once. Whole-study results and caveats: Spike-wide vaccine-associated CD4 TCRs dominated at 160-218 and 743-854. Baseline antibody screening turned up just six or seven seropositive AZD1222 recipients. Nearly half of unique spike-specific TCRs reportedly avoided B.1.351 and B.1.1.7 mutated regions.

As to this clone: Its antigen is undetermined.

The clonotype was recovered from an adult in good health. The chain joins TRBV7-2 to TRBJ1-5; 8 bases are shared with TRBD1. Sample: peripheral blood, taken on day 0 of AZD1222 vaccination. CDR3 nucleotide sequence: TGTGCCAGCAGCTTACTTTACAGGGGGGATCAGCCCCAGCATTTT. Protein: CASSLLYRGDQPQHF.